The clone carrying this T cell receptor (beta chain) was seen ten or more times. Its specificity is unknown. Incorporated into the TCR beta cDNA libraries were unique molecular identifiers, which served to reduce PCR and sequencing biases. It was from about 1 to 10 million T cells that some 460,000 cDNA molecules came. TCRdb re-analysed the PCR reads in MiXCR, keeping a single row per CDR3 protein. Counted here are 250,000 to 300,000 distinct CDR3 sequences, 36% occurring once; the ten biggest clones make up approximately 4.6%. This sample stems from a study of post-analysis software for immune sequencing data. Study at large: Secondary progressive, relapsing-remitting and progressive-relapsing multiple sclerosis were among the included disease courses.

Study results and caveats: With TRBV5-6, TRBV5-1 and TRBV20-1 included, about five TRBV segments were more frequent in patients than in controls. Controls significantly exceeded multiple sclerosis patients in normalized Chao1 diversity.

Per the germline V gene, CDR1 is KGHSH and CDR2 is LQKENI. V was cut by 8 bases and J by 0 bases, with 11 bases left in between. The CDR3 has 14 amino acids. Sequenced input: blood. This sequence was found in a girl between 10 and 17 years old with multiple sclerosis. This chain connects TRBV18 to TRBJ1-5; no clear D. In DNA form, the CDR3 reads TGTGCCAGCAGTGGTGGGAATAGCAATCAGCCCCAGCATTTT. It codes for CASSGGNSNQPQHF. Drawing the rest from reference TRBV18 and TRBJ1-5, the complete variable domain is NAGVMQNPRHLVRRRGQEARLRCSPMKGHSHVYWYRQLPEEGLKFMVYLQKENIIDESGMPKERFSAEFPKEGPSILRIQQVVRGDSAAYFCASSGGNSNQPQHFGDGTRLSIL.